The source of this T cell receptor (beta chain) is a study of blood T cell repertoires in COVID-19 (dated by TCRdb to 2018 to 2021). Study-wide context: The collaborator samples originated in the United States, Italy and Spain and spanned the acute and convalescent phases of COVID-19. Deeply sampled blood TCRbeta repertoires from subjects exposed to, actively infected with, or recovered from COVID-19 were included in the dataset. The repertoires were released in a freely available public database meant as a resource for research on the immune response to SARS-CoV-2. The prospective study material was composed of cDNA or gDNA derived from T cells, B-cell-depleted T cells, or PBMCs. Nearly every sample came with metadata listing a de-identified subject ID, COVID-19 status, age in years and sex. Samples were obtained from the ongoing ImmuneRACE study (first 160 participants) and from over a thousand subjects provided by 6 global collaborators. Where available, HLA class I and class II types were taken from metadata supplied by the sample provider and were not determined by assay-based typing.

What the research found in general, with its limitations: The quantity of clinical and demographic metadata differed by source and by participant and was supplied without curation.

TCRbeta CDR3 regions were amplified from genomic DNA by means of the immunoSEQ Assay, a bias-controlled multiplex PCR. The authors' analysis ran thus. The number of nucleated cells in each sample was estimated from the amplification of reference gene primers within the assay. Sequence reads were collapsed and filtered to measure the absolute abundance of every unique TCRbeta CDR3 rearrangement. For each sample, productive Simpson clonality was calculated as the square root of Simpson's diversity index across productive rearrangements. In its TCRdb copy, this immuneACCESS table keeps in-frame sequences only and misses some clones. Where compared with another copy, unresolved V genes explain less than half of these, and the others have no known cause. V and J calls and clone size come straight from that table; D and trimming were deduced from the DNA. Here the sample has roughly 400,000 clones; roughly 86% occur a single time. 2.3% of the sample belongs to the ten largest clones.

Including the terminal cysteine and phenylalanine, the CDR3 comprises 13 residues. Only CDR3 DNA remains: 39 bases, in frame from the first base. V gives up 7 bases and J gives up 5 bases, and the segment between their germline ends measures 12 bases. For this clone: What this receptor recognizes is not known. Base qualities are not recorded, but no much larger clone differs from it by a single base.

At one collaborating source in Seattle, patients were enrolled during active infection and were followed longitudinally through the course of disease. Whole blood was collected in K2EDTA tubes by collaborating institutions according to the institutions' own protocols. For TCRbeta analysis, collaborators shipped samples in one of three forms: frozen whole blood, isolated PBMCs, or DNA extracted from either of those sample types. Source material: peripheral blood. The receptor comes from a woman aged 60-75 years with COVID-19, enrolled during active disease. The sequence joins TRBV12-3 or TRBV12-4 to TRBJ2-1; confidence is insufficient to name the D gene. The sequence in DNA is TGTGCCAGCACTAAAACCCAACACAATGAGCAGTTCTTC. This codes for CASTKTQHNEQFF.